These 19 T cell receptor beta chains came from one sample sequenced in a study of T cell responses to AZD1222 COVID-19 vaccine. The protocol was immunoSEQ multiplex PCR, while the TCRdb copy is restricted to in-frame clones and leaves out a portion. The repertoire includes tens of thousands of clones, about four fifths of them detected once, and 6.5% sits in the top ten. The sequencing here drew on peripheral blood, taken 28 days after the second AZD1222 dose. All receptors derive from an adult who received the AZD1222 COVID-19 vaccine.

On this clone: The junction and the germline gene differ at one end; a read error may be behind it. This sequence joins TRBV6-4 and TRBJ2-3; a weak D match, TRBD2 (6 bases). CDR3 length equals 13 residues. Looked up from germline, CDR1 is MRHNA and CDR2 is SNTAGT. The CDR3 here is CASSATSLSPSNF. The CDR3 coding sequence is TGTGCCAGCAGTGCGACTAGTTTAAGCCCATCGAATTTT.

The chain links TRBV7-9 to TRBJ1-1, with D perhaps TRBD1 (6 bases). CDR1 SEHNR and CDR2 FQNEAQ come from the germline V gene (reference sequence). Trimming left V 5 bases short and J 4 bases short, with 17 bases between. The CDR3 loop spans 15 amino acids. CDR3 sequence: CASSALNRVGTEAFF. CDR3 nucleotides: TGTGCCAGCAGCGCACTGAACAGGGTCGGCACTGAAGCTTTCTTT.

J is TRBJ2-5 and V is TRBV11-3, with D perhaps being TRBD1 or TRBD2 (5 bases each). This CDR3 has 13 residues. V was shortened by 5 bases and J by 9 bases, with 16 bases between the two germline ends. The germline CDR1 and CDR2 sequences are SGHNT and YENEEA. As DNA, the CDR3 is TGTGCCAGCAGCCAAGAACGGGGCAACCCCCAGTACTTC. It is translated as CASSQERGNPQYF. Full variable domain (missing parts from reference TRBV11-3 and TRBJ2-5): EAGVVQSPRYKIIEKKQPVAFWCNPISGHNTLYWYLQNLGQGPELLIRYENEEAVDDSQLPKDRFSAERLKGVDSTLKIQPAELGDSAVYLCASSQERGNPQYFGPGTRLLVL.

The chain recombines TRBV24-1 with TRBJ1-2, with no clear D. The germline V gene has CDR1 KGHDR and CDR2 SFDVKD. The CDR3 spans 10 residues. Deletions cut 12 bases from V and 4 bases from J, with 8 bases between. CDR3 sequence: CAALFYGYTF. In DNA form, the CDR3 reads TGTGCCGCCCTATTCTATGGCTACACCTTC.

This sequence joins TRBV4-3 and TRBJ2-1; 9 bases are a match to TRBD1. There are 16 residues in the CDR3. Germline CDR1 reads LGHNA; CDR2 reads YSLEER. Trimming at V came to 0 bases and at J to 1 base, leaving 1 base not matched to a gene. This CDR3 reads CASSQDGTGSYNEQFF. The CDR3, as DNA: TGCGCCAGCAGCCAAGATGGGACAGGGTCCTACAATGAGCAGTTCTTC.

The chain recombines TRBV5-1 with TRBJ1-2, with D tentatively TRBD1 (5 bases). Trimming pared 4 bases from V and 3 bases from J, leaving 10 bases between. Germline V gives CDR1 SGHRS, CDR2 YFSETQ. The CDR3 runs to 13 residues. The CDR3 here is CASSLTVDYGYTF. The CDR3 DNA reads as TGCGCCAGCAGCCTGACAGTGGACTATGGCTACACCTTC.

The gene calls are TRBV25-1 and TRBJ1-2; no clear D gene. The CDR3 contains 12 residues. The ends were cut back, 6 bases at V and 6 bases at J, with 11 bases in the middle. Per germline, CDR1 MGHDK and CDR2 SYGVNS. In DNA form, the CDR3 reads TGTGCCAGCAGCCCGGGCCGTCATGGCTACACCTTC. Amino acids: CASSPGRHGYTF.

The rearrangement uses TRBV28 and TRBJ1-3, with no clear D. The V gene's germline CDR1 is MDHEN and CDR2 SYDVKM. V was pared by 5 bases and J by 1 base, with 9 bases between. The CDR3 consists of 14 residues. In DNA form, the CDR3 reads TGTGCCAGCAGTGAACAGTTTTCTGGAAACACCATATATTTT. Its protein is CASSEQFSGNTIYF. Using reference TRBV28 and TRBJ1-3 for the parts outside the CDR3, the full variable domain is DVKVTQSSRYLVKRTGEKVFLECVQDMDHENMFWYRQDPGLGLRLIYFSYDVKMKEKGDIPEGYSVSREKKERFSLILESASTNQTSMYLCASSEQFSGNTIYFGEGSWLTVV.

The chain combines TRBV2 with TRBJ1-6; the D is unclear. The CDR3 consists of 11 residues. The V and J ends lost 4 bases and 10 bases respectively, with 5 bases between them. Germline values: CDR1 SNHLY, CDR2 FYNNEI. The CDR3 loop is CASSVESPLHF. For the CDR3, the DNA is TGTGCCAGCAGTGTCGAATCACCCCTCCACTTT.

The chain combines TRBV19 with TRBJ2-7; 10 positions agree with TRBD1. Per the germline V gene, CDR1 is LNHDA and CDR2 is SQIVND (reference sequence). V was pared by 5 bases and J by 0 bases, with 4 bases of the junction left unmatched. The CDR3 is 15 amino acids. As DNA, the CDR3 is TGTGCCAGTAGTGCGACAGGGGGCCTCTCCTACGAGCAGTACTTC. It encodes CASSATGGLSYEQYF.

The count of this clone is one. This rearrangement joins TRBV19 to TRBJ2-1, with 9 nucleotides matching TRBD1. The germline V gene has CDR1 LNHDA and CDR2 SQIVND (reference sequence). V lost 3 bases and J lost 5; bases outside the gene matches: 8. The CDR3 runs to 16 residues. CDR3 protein: CASSILPGQGHNEQFF. In DNA form, the CDR3 reads TGTGCCAGTAGTATTTTGCCGGGACAGGGTCACAATGAGCAGTTCTTC.

V gene TRBV7-9 combines with J gene TRBJ2-1, with D hard to call. V gave up 4 bases and J gave up 8 bases, with 12 bases separating them. From germline, CDR1 is SEHNR and CDR2 FQNEAQ (reference sequence). The CDR3 sequence is 13 residues long. The CDR3 DNA follows: TGTGCCAGCAGCTCCTACCCTGGGGATGAGCAGTTCTTC. It codes for CASSSYPGDEQFF. The complete variable domain, with remaining parts taken from reference TRBV7-9 and TRBJ2-1, reads DTGVSQNPRHKITKRGQNVTFRCDPISEHNRLYWYRQTLGQGPEFLTYFQNEAQLEKSRLLSDRFSAERPKGSFSTLEIQRTEQGDSAMYLCASSSYPGDEQFFGPGTRLTVL.

As to this clone: One end of the junction does not line up with germline, which may come from a read error. The chain uses TRBV12-3 or TRBV12-4 and TRBJ1-1; no reliable D call. The CDR3 has 12 amino acids. CDR3 sequence (DNA): TGTGCCAGCACTTTATTCGGCACTGAAGCTTTCTTT. Translated, it gives CASTLFGTEAFF.

The chain has TRBV7-4 and TRBJ1-2; the D gene is possibly TRBD1 (5 bases). The CDR3 is made up of 14 amino acids. V dropped 5 bases and J dropped 3 bases, with 13 bases sitting between them. CDR1 SGHVT and CDR2 SQSDAQ come from the germline V gene. CDR3 sequence: CASSPPRDHYGYTF. The CDR3 DNA reads TGTGCCAGCAGCCCCCCCCGGGACCACTATGGCTACACCTTC.

The chain recombines TRBV20-1 with TRBJ2-5, with TRBD2 matching over 11 bases. V gave up 3 bases and J gave up 4 bases; unmatched junction bases: 1. This CDR3 has 13 amino acids. Germline CDR1 reads DFQATT; CDR2 reads SNEGSKA (reference sequence). CDR3 sequence reads: CSASSGGAETQYF. DNA of the CDR3: TGCAGTGCTAGTAGCGGGGGGGCAGAGACCCAGTACTTC.

In DNA form, the CDR3 reads TGTGCCAGCAGCCCAGCAGGTGAAGACCATTACGAGCAGTACTTC. Encoded protein: CASSPAGEDHYEQYF. This chain connects TRBV28 to TRBJ2-7, with D uncertain. Trimming stripped 6 bases from V and 4 bases from J, with 19 bases between. Germline CDR1 and CDR2: MDHEN and SYDVKM. The CDR3 is 15 residues long.

This clone was counted a few times. V gene TRBV27 combines with J gene TRBJ2-3, with 9 bases aligning to TRBD1. This CDR3 spans 16 amino acids. CDR1 and CDR2 from the germline V gene are MNHEY and SMNVEV (reference sequence). Trimming at V came to 11 bases and at J to 3 bases, leaving 15 bases not matched to a gene. The CDR3 protein is CACAGAPGQGTDTQYF. The CDR3 bases are TGTGCCTGCGCTGGGGCACCGGGACAGGGTACAGATACGCAGTATTTT.

The V call is TRBV28, the J call TRBJ2-5; D is possibly TRBD1 or TRBD2 (5 bases each). Germline-derived CDR1 and CDR2 are MDHEN and SYDVKM. V lost 8 bases and J lost 5, with 15 bases in between. The CDR3 is made up of 13 amino acids. The CDR3 nucleotides read TGTGCCAGCGGAAATAGGGGAGTGGAGACCCAGTACTTC. It yields the protein CASGNRGVETQYF.

This clone was recorded a few times. The J gene is TRBJ2-7, the V gene TRBV13; possible D gene TRBD2, 5 bases. Germline CDR1 reads PRHDT; CDR2 reads FYEKMQ (reference sequence). V lost 6 bases and J lost 4, with 13 bases in between. CDR3 length equals 13 residues. This CDR3 is CASSHTSGYEQYF. The CDR3, as DNA: TGTGCCAGCAGTCACACAAGCGGTTACGAGCAGTACTTC.